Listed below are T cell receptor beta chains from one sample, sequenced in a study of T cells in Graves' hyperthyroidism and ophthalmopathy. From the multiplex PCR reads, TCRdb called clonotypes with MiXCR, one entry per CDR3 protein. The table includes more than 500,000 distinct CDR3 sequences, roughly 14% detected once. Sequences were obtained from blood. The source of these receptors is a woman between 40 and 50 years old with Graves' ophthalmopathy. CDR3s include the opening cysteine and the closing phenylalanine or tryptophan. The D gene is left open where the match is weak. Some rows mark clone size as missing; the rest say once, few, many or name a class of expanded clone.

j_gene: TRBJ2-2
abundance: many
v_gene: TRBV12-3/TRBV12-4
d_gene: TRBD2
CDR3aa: CASSFRGLAGGAGTGELFF
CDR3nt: TGTGCCAGCAGCTTCCGAGGACTAGCGGGAGGGGCGGGCACCGGGGAGCTGTTTTTT

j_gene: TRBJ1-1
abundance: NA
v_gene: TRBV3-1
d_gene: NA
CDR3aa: CASSSRGADTEAFF
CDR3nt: TGTGCCAGCAGCTCCCGGGGGGCGGACACTGAAGCTTTCTTT

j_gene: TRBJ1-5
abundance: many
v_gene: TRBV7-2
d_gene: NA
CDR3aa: CASSLVGRHQPQHF
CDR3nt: TGTGCCAGCAGCTTAGTGGGCAGGCATCAGCCCCAGCATTTT

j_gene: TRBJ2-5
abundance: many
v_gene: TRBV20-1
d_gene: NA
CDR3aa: CSAFGTKETQYF
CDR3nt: TGCAGTGCTTTTGGAACTAAGGAGACCCAGTACTTC

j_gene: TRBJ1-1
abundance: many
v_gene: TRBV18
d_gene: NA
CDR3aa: CASSPQGQVNTEAFF
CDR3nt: TGTGCCAGCTCACCTCAAGGACAAGTAAACACTGAAGCTTTCTTT

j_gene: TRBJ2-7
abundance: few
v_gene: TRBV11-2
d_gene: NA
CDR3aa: CASSLWGEEEQYF
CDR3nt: TGTGCCAGCAGCTTATGGGGCGAGGAGGAGCAGTACTTC

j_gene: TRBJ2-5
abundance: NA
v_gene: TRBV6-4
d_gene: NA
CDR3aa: CASSDYSETQETQYF
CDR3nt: TGTGCCAGCAGTGACTACAGCGAGACTCAAGAGACCCAGTACTTC

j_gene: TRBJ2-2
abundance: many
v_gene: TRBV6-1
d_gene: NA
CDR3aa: CASSSVRRNTGELFF
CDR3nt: TGTGCCAGCAGCTCTGTACGGAGGAACACCGGGGAGCTGTTTTTT

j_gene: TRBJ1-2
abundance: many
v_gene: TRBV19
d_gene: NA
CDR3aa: CASSYTGQSNYGYTF
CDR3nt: TGTGCCAGTAGTTATACGGGACAATCTAACTATGGCTACACCTTC

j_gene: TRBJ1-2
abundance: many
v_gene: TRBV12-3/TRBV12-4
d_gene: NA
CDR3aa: CASTPVGGRGYTF
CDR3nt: TGTGCCAGCACCCCGGTAGGGGGGAGAGGCTACACCTTC

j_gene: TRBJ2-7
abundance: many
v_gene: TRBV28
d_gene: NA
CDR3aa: CASSPTTYEQYF
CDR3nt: TGTGCCAGCAGTCCCACGACCTACGAGCAGTACTTC

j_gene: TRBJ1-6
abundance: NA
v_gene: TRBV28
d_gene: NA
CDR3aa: CATRSGNSPLHF
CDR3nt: TGTGCCACCCGCTCCGGTAATTCACCCCTCCACTTT

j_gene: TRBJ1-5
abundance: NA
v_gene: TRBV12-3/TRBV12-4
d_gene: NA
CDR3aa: CASSLQGRLWANQPQHF
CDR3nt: TGTGCCAGCAGTTTGCAGGGACGGTTATGGGCCAATCAGCCCCAGCATTTT

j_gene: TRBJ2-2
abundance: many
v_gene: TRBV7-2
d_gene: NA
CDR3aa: CASSYDLNTGELFF
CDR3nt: TGTGCCAGCAGTTACGATTTAAACACCGGGGAGCTGTTTTTT

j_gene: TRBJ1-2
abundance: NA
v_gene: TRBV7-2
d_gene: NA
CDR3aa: CASSSQMAGAYGYTF
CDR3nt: TGTGCCAGCAGCTCACAGATGGCGGGGGCATATGGCTACACCTTC

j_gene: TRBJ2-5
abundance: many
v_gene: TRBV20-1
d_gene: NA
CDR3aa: CSTGPQGGETQYF
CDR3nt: TGCTCCACCGGGCCCCAAGGCGGGGAGACCCAGTACTTC

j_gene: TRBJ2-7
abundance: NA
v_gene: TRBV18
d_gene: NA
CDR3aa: CASSPRGGPPYEQYF
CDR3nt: TGTGCCAGCTCACCACGGGGGGGGCCCCCCTACGAGCAGTACTTC

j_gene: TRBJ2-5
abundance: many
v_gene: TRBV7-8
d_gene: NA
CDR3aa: CASSLIGIQETQYF
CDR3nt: TGTGCCAGCAGCTTAATCGGGATCCAAGAGACCCAGTACTTC

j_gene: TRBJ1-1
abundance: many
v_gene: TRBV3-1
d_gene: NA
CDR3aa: CASSRNYAIPEAFF
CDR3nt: TGTGCCAGCAGCCGAAACTACGCCATCCCTGAAGCTTTCTTT

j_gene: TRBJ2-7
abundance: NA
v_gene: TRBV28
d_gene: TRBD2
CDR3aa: CASSRLSGGPGDEQYF
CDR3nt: TGTGCCAGCAGCCGATTATCGGGAGGCCCTGGGGACGAGCAGTACTTC

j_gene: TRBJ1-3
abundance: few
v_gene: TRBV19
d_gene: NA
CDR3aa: CASSIGISKSGNTIYF
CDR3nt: TGTGCCAGTAGTATAGGGATCAGCAAATCTGGAAACACCATATATTTT

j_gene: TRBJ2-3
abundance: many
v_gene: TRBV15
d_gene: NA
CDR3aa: CATSSRGIDTQYF
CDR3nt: TGTGCCACCAGCAGCCGGGGCATAGATACGCAGTATTTT

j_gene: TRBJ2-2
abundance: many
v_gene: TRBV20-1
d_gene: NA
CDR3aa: CSAINRDLNTGELFF
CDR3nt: TGCAGTGCTATAAATAGGGACCTTAACACCGGGGAGCTGTTTTTT

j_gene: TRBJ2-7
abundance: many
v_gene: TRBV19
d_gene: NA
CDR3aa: CASSIGGKKYEQYF
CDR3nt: TGTGCCAGTAGTATCGGCGGGAAGAAGTACGAGCAGTACTTC

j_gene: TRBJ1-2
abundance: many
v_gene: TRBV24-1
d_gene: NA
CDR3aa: CATSDPRGDGYGYTF
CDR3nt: TGTGCCACCAGTGATCCAAGGGGGGACGGCTATGGCTACACCTTC

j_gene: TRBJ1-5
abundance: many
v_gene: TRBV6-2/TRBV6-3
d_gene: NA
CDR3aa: CASSYFGRTEPQHF
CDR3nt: TGTGCCAGCAGTTACTTTGGACGGACAGAGCCCCAGCATTTT

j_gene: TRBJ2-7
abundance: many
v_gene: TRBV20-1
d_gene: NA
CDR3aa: CSARAPQTYEQYF
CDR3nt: TGCAGTGCTAGAGCTCCACAGACCTACGAGCAGTACTTC

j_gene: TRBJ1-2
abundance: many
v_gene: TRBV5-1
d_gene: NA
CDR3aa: CASSLSGVSGYTF
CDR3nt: TGCGCCAGCAGCTTATCAGGGGTTAGTGGCTACACCTTC

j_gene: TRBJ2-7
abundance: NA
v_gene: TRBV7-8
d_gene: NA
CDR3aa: CASSRPSTGNEQYF
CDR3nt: TGTGCCAGCAGCCGCCCCTCTACAGGGAACGAGCAGTACTTC

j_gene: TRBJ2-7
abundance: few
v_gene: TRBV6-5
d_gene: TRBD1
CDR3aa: CASSYDRVNYEQYF
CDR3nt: TGTGCCAGCAGTTACGACAGGGTGAACTACGAGCAGTACTTC

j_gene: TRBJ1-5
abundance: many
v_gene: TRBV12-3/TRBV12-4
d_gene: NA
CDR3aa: CASSFAGQGGGQPQHF
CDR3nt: TGTGCCAGCAGTTTCGCCGGGCAGGGCGGTGGACAGCCCCAGCATTTT

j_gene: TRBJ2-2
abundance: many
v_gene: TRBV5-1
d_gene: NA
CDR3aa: CASSSYRQGGGELFF
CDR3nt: TGCGCCAGCAGCTCCTACCGACAGGGAGGCGGGGAGCTGTTTTTT

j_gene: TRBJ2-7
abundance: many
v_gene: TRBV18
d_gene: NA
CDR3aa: CASSPSEGSYEQYF
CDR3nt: TGTGCCAGCTCACCATCGGAAGGCAGCTACGAGCAGTACTTC

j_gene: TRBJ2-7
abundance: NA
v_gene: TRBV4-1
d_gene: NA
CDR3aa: CASSQDPGLSSDEQYF
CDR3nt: TGCGCCAGCAGCCAGGACCCAGGGCTTTCCTCGGACGAACAGTACTTC

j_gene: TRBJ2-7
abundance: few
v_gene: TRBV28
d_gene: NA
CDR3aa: CASLGTAYEQYF
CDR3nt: TGTGCCAGCTTGGGGACGGCCTACGAGCAGTACTTC

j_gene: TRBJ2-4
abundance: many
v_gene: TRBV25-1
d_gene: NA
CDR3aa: CASSEFGGKNIQYF
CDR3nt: TGTGCCAGCAGTGAATTTGGGGGCAAAAACATTCAGTACTTC

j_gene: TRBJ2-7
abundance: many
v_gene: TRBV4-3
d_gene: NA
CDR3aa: CASSQGWAVSYEQYF
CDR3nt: TGCGCCAGCAGCCAAGGGTGGGCAGTCTCCTACGAGCAGTACTTC

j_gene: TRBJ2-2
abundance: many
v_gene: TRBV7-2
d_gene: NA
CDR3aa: CASFWDANTGELFF
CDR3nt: TGTGCCAGCTTTTGGGACGCGAACACCGGGGAGCTGTTTTTT

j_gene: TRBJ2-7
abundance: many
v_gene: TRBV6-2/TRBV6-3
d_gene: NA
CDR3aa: CASSTPTGYTAYEQYF
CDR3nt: TGTGCCAGCAGTACCCCTACAGGGTATACGGCCTACGAGCAGTACTTC

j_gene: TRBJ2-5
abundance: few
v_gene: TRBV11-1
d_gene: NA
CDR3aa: CASSAILKETQYF
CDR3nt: TGTGCCAGCAGCGCTATCCTCAAAGAGACCCAGTACTTC

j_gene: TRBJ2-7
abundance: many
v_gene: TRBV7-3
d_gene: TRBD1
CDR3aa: CASSWGQGYEQYF
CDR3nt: TGTGCCAGCAGCTGGGGACAGGGTTACGAGCAGTACTTC